The clone carrying this TCR beta chain came up a few times. The donors, aged roughly 6 to 95, were healthy Caucasians from Russia. This sample is part of a study of blood T cells in healthy people across ages. Primers used in a second PCR of roughly 6 to 11 cycles were a sample-barcoded 5' primer and a J-beta primer mix. TCRdb itself ran the 5' RACE reads through MiXCR, one entry per CDR3 protein. The data hold about 640,000 distinct CDR3 sequences, with approximately 30% observed a single time. The V end was cut by 0 bases, the J end by 6 bases, with 17 bases between. Per germline, CDR1 DFQATT and CDR2 SNEGSKA (reference sequence). The CDR3 is made up of 16 amino acids.

Sequencing input: blood. The chain uses TRBV20-1 and TRBJ2-2; D call uncertain. This clonotype was obtained from a woman of 80 years or more in good health. The CDR3 DNA reads as TGCAGTGCTAGAGAGCGCGTGCCCCAGAGCCCCGGGGAGCTGTTTTTT. The encoded protein is CSARERVPQSPGELFF.